These 25 T cell receptor beta chains originate from one sample sequenced in a study of blood T cell repertoires in COVID-19. Produced via immunoSEQ multiplex PCR; TCRdb's table is partial and in-frame only. The table shows approximately 300,000 clones, with around 90% occurring only once. The sequenced material came from peripheral blood. These receptors all stem from a man aged 50 to 60 with active or convalescent COVID-19.

The V gene is TRBV9, the J gene TRBJ2-3; D not resolved. Trimming removed 4 bases at V and 0 bases at J, with 12 bases between. This CDR3 contains 15 residues. Germline lookup yields CDR1 SGDLS and CDR2 YYNGEE. The CDR3 sequence is CASSRSTLSTDTQYF. The CDR3 nucleotides are TGTGCCAGCAGCAGGTCTACACTAAGCACAGATACGCAGTATTTT.

The rearrangement joins TRBV12-3 or TRBV12-4 to TRBJ1-5, with a possible D match to TRBD1 (5 bases). This CDR3 is built from 11 residues. Deletions cut 11 bases from V and 4 bases from J, with 9 bases between. CDR3 protein: CASGGNQPQHF. The CDR3 nucleotides are TGTGCCTCGGGGGGGAATCAGCCCCAGCATTTT.

This clone was seen only a few times. The chain joins TRBV2 to TRBJ2-5; 8 bases agree with TRBD1. Germline values: CDR1 SNHLY, CDR2 FYNNEI. V lost 6 bases to trimming and J lost 5 bases; unmatched junction nucleotides: 5. The CDR3 length is 13 residues. The CDR3, as DNA: TGTGCCAGCAGGGGACAGGTCGGGGAGACCCAGTACTTC. Amino acids: CASRGQVGETQYF.

This clone was observed a single time. The J gene is TRBJ1-2, the V gene TRBV2; D gene unclear. CDR3 length equals 13 residues. Trimming removed 3 bases from V and 1 base from J, with 6 bases in between. The germline gives CDR1 SNHLY, CDR2 FYNNEI. The CDR3 loop reads CASSERDNYGYTF. The CDR3, as DNA: TGTGCCAGCAGTGAGCGGGATAACTATGGCTACACCTTC. Drawing the rest from reference TRBV2 and TRBJ1-2, the complete variable domain is EPEVTQTPSHQVTQMGQEVILRCVPISNHLYFYWYRQILGQKVEFLVSFYNNEISEKSEIFDDQFSVERPDGSNFTLKIRSTKLEDSAMYFCASSERDNYGYTFGSGTRLTVV.

The V and J genes are TRBV5-1 and TRBJ2-5; D unresolved. This CDR3 is built from 13 residues. In germline, CDR1 is SGHRS, CDR2 YFSETQ. Trimming left V 9 bases short and J 0 bases short, with 12 bases between. The DNA of the CDR3 is TGCGCCACCAAACGTACAGACCAAGAGACCCAGTACTTC. It is translated as CATKRTDQETQYF.

This clone occurred a few times. The V call is TRBV27, the J call TRBJ1-1; no reliable D call. In germline, CDR1 is MNHEY, CDR2 SMNVEV (reference sequence). The germline V and J ends were trimmed by 5 bases and 5 bases, with 18 bases remaining between them. The CDR3 extends over 15 amino acids. The CDR3 reads CASSTYMGRLTEAFF. The CDR3 nucleotides are TGTGCCAGCAGTACGTACATGGGGAGGTTGACTGAAGCTTTCTTT.

This chain links TRBV5-1 with TRBJ2-7; 11 bases fit TRBD2. CDR1 is SGHRS and CDR2 is YFSETQ in the germline V gene. This CDR3 has 13 amino acids. With 5 bases clipped from V and 3 bases from J, the junction kept 1 base outside the gene matches. The CDR3 loop reads CASRGTSGYEQYF. CDR3 DNA sequence: TGCGCCAGCAGGGGGACTAGCGGCTACGAGCAGTACTTC.

V is TRBV6-5 and J is TRBJ2-7; 11 nucleotides agree with TRBD1. This CDR3 contains 14 residues. CDR1 is MNHEY, CDR2 SVGAGI, per germline. After removal of 4 bases from V and 3 bases from J, the junction contained 2 bases not matched to a gene. CDR3 in DNA: TGTGCCAGCAGTTCGGGACAGGGGGGCTACGAGCAGTACTTC. Amino acid sequence: CASSSGQGGYEQYF.

This clone appeared a single time. CDR3 nucleotide sequence: TGTGCCAGCTCACTACAGGGGTCAGATACGCAGTATTTT. This codes for CASSLQGSDTQYF. The chain carries TRBV18 and TRBJ2-3; TRBD1 matches at 7 bases. The CDR3 spans 13 residues. In germline, CDR1 is KGHSH, CDR2 LQKENI. Unmatched junction bases numbered 2, after V lost 4 bases and J lost 4 bases.

V is TRBV2 and J is TRBJ1-2; the D is unclear. The CDR3 spans 14 residues. The V gene lost 4 bases and the J gene lost 7 bases, with 16 bases spanning the gap. The V gene's germline CDR1 is SNHLY and CDR2 FYNNEI. The CDR3 region has the DNA TGTGCCAGCAGTGTTTGGGCGGAGGATTCTGGCTACACCTTC. Its protein is CASSVWAEDSGYTF.

V usage is TRBV19 and J usage is TRBJ2-5, with D perhaps matching TRBD2 (5 bases). The germline gives CDR1 LNHDA, CDR2 SQIVND (reference sequence). Trimming removed 5 bases from V and 5 bases from J, with 15 bases in between. This CDR3 spans 14 amino acids. CDR3 coding DNA: TGTGCCAGTAGTGTCCAGGAAGGGAGTGAGACCCAGTACTTC. Residues: CASSVQEGSETQYF.

V and J are TRBV6-5 and TRBJ2-2; possible D gene TRBD1, 5 bases. CDR3 length equals 15 residues. Looked up from germline, CDR1 is MNHEY and CDR2 is SVGAGI. The ends were cut back, 3 bases at V and 6 bases at J, with 14 bases in the middle. CDR3 protein: CASSYKAGHSGELFF. The CDR3 DNA is TGTGCCAGCAGTTATAAGGCCGGACATTCCGGGGAGCTGTTTTTT.

V is TRBV30 and J is TRBJ1-2, with D possibly TRBD1 on 5 matching bases. The length of the CDR3 is 15 residues. In germline, CDR1 is GTSNPN, CDR2 SVGIG (reference sequence). Trimming took off 0 bases at V and 8 bases at J, with 19 bases between the two ends. The CDR3 is CAWSVPPSGVSGYTF. The CDR3 bases are TGTGCCTGGAGTGTACCTCCTTCGGGGGTTAGCGGCTACACCTTC. Full variable domain (outside the CDR3, taken from reference TRBV30 and TRBJ1-2): SQTIHQWPATLVQPVGSPLSLECTVEGTSNPNLYWYRQAAGRGLQLLFYSVGIGQISSEVPQNLSASRPQDRQFILSSKKLLLSDSGFYLCAWSVPPSGVSGYTFGSGTRLTVV.

J is TRBJ2-7 and V is TRBV4-3, with D perhaps matching TRBD2 (6 bases). The germline CDR1 and CDR2 sequences are LGHNA and YSLEER. V was cut by 3 bases and J by 3 bases, with 15 bases left in between. The CDR3 extends over 15 amino acids. The CDR3 protein is CASSQGRGISYEQYF. CDR3 bases: TGCGCCAGCAGCCAGGGGCGGGGTATTAGCTACGAGCAGTACTTC.

This clone was observed a handful of times. The DNA of the CDR3 is TGTGCCAGCAGCTCCCCCGTACGGCAGCCCCAGCATTTT. It codes for CASSSPVRQPQHF. J is TRBJ1-5 and V is TRBV7-2, with unresolved D. The germline CDR1 and CDR2 sequences are SGHTA and FQGNSA. Trimming shortened V by 4 bases and J by 7 bases, and 11 bases separated the two germline ends. The CDR3 has 13 amino acids. The complete variable domain, with remaining parts taken from reference TRBV7-2 and TRBJ1-5, reads GAGVSQSPSNKVTEKGKDVELRCDPISGHTALYWYRQSLGQGLEFLIYFQGNSAPDKSGLPSDRFSAERTGGSVSTLTIQRTQQEDSAVYLCASSSPVRQPQHFGDGTRLSIL.

This clone was found once. The V call is TRBV7-2, the J call TRBJ2-5; D is perhaps TRBD1 (6 bases). V was cut by 8 bases and J by 2 bases, with 12 bases left in between. This CDR3 is built from 13 residues. From germline, CDR1 is SGHTA and CDR2 FQGNSA. CDR3 coding DNA: TGTGCCAGCGGGTCCGGACAGCAAGAGACCCAGTACTTC. Protein: CASGSGQQETQYF.

The V call is TRBV3-1 (or the pseudogene TRBV3-2), the J call TRBJ2-2; D is perhaps TRBD1 (6 bases). CDR1 is LGHDT, CDR2 YNNKEL, per germline (reference sequence). Trimming stripped 0 bases from V and 4 bases from J, with 12 bases between. There are 16 residues in the CDR3. CDR3 loop: CASSQDQRGFTGELFF. In DNA form, the CDR3 reads TGTGCCAGCAGCCAAGATCAGAGGGGGTTCACCGGGGAGCTGTTTTTT.

This sequence joins TRBV5-5 and TRBJ1-1; D may be TRBD1 (5 bases). Germline lookup yields CDR1 SGHKS and CDR2 YYEKEE (reference sequence). CDR3 length: 15 amino acids. Trimming removed 5 bases at V and 5 bases at J, with 19 bases between. CDR3 protein: CASRRTPREGTEAFF. In DNA, the CDR3 is TGTGCCAGCAGAAGGACCCCCAGGGAGGGGACTGAAGCTTTCTTT.

This chain uses TRBV28 with TRBJ2-6; D is unclear. The CDR3 has 15 residues. The germline gives CDR1 MDHEN, CDR2 SYDVKM. The V and J ends lost 2 bases and 2 bases respectively, with 7 bases between them. As DNA, the CDR3 is TGTGCCAGCAGTTTACTCCAGGCTGGGGCCAACGTCCTGACTTTC. Translated, it gives CASSLLQAGANVLTF.

CDR3 loop: CASSLAQETQYF. The CDR3 DNA reads as TGTGCCAGCAGCTTGGCTCAAGAGACCCAGTACTTC. The V gene is TRBV5-5, the J gene TRBJ2-5; D is uncertain. V was cut by 0 bases and J by 2 bases, with 2 bases left in between. The germline gives CDR1 SGHKS, CDR2 YYEKEE (reference sequence). The CDR3 runs to 12 residues.

The V and J genes are TRBV27 and TRBJ1-3; TRBD1 matches at 7 bases. This CDR3 is 14 amino acids long. CDR1 and CDR2 from the germline V gene are MNHEY and SMNVEV (reference sequence). J lost 5 bases, V lost 2 bases, and 3 bases had no gene match. As DNA, the CDR3 is TGTGCCAGCAGTTTAACAGGGGCCCGAAACACCATATATTTT. Its translation: CASSLTGARNTIYF.

This clone was counted between two and nine times. J is TRBJ1-3 and V is TRBV11-2, with D perhaps TRBD1 (5 bases). V was shortened by 3 bases and J by 1 base, with 10 bases between the two germline ends. Germline V lookup: CDR1 SGHAT, CDR2 FQNNGV. This CDR3 comprises 15 residues. The CDR3 DNA is TGTGCCAGCAGCTTTTCGGGGGGATCTGGAAACACCATATATTTT. It is translated as CASSFSGGSGNTIYF. The whole variable domain, remainder taken from reference TRBV11-2 and TRBJ1-3, is EAGVAQSPRYKIIEKRQSVAFWCNPISGHATLYWYQQILGQGPKLLIQFQNNGVVDDSQLPKDRFSAERLKGVDSTLKIQPAKLEDSAVYLCASSFSGGSGNTIYFGEGSWLTVV.

This clone was observed a single time. The chain carries TRBV6-5 and TRBJ1-5; maybe TRBD1 (5 bases). Germline V gene data show CDR1 as MNHEY and CDR2 as SVGAGI. V lost 6 bases and J 2 bases, leaving 11 bases between the germline ends. CDR3 length equals 14 residues. CDR3 sequence reads: CASRPGGGNQPQHF. The CDR3 DNA follows: TGTGCCAGCAGGCCGGGGGGGGGCAATCAGCCCCAGCATTTT.

V usage is TRBV19 and J usage is TRBJ2-7; D may be TRBD2 (7 bases). V lost 4 bases and J 12 bases, leaving 22 bases between the germline ends. Per germline, CDR1 LNHDA and CDR2 SQIVND (reference sequence). The length of the CDR3 is 14 residues. The CDR3 nucleotides read TGTGCCAGTAGTAATGAGGGGGGGCCCGGGAAAAGGTACTTC. Its translation: CASSNEGGPGKRYF.

The rearrangement joins TRBV30 to TRBJ2-3; tentatively, D is TRBD1 (5 bases). There are 12 residues in the CDR3. CDR1 GTSNPN and CDR2 SVGIG come from the germline V gene (reference sequence). The V end lost 0 bases, the J end lost 5 bases, and 6 bases lay between the germline ends. The CDR3 sequence is CAWSVQVDTQYF. The CDR3 bases are TGTGCCTGGAGTGTACAGGTAGATACGCAGTATTTT. Using reference TRBV30 and TRBJ2-3 for the parts outside the CDR3, the full variable domain is SQTIHQWPATLVQPVGSPLSLECTVEGTSNPNLYWYRQAAGRGLQLLFYSVGIGQISSEVPQNLSASRPQDRQFILSSKKLLLSDSGFYLCAWSVQVDTQYFGPGTRLTVL.